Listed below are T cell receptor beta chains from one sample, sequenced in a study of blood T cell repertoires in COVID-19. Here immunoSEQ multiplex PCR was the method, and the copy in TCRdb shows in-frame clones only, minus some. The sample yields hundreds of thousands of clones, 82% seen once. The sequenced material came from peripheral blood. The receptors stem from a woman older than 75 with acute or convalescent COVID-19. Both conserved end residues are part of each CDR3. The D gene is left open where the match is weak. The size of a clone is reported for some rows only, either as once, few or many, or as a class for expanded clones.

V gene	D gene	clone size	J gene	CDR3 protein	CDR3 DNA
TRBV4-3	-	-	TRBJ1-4	CASSQETGLSSEKLFF	TGCGCCAGCAGCCAGGAAACAGGTCTTTCCTCTGAAAAACTGTTTTTT
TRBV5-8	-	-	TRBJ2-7	CASSLAPVSSYEQYF	TGTGCCAGCAGCTTGGCGCCGGTGAGCTCCTACGAGCAGTACTTC
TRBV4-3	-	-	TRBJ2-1	CASSQVRDYNEQFF	TGCGCCAGCAGCCAAGTGAGGGACTACAATGAGCAGTTCTTC
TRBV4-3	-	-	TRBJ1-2	CASSQWNMGRYGYTF	TGCGCCAGCAGCCAATGGAATATGGGGCGCTATGGCTACACCTTC
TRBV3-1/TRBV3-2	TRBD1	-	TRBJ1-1	CASSKKQGVNTEAFF	TGTGCCAGCAGCAAGAAACAGGGGGTGAACACTGAAGCTTTCTTT
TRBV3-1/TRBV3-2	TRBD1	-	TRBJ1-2	CASSQVGFRDRGYGYTF	TGTGCCAGCAGCCAAGTAGGATTTCGCGACAGGGGCTATGGCTACACCTTC
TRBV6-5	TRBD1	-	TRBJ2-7	CASSLNRGGYEQYF	TGTGCCAGCAGCCTAAACAGGGGCGGTTACGAGCAGTACTTC
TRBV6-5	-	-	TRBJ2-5	CASSFRDSSGETQYF	TGTGCCAGCAGTTTCCGGGACTCTTCCGGAGAGACCCAGTACTTC
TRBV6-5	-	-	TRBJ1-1	CASMEGRGTEAFF	TGTGCCAGCATGGAGGGTAGGGGCACTGAAGCTTTCTTT
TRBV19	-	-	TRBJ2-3	CASRLTDTQYF	TGTGCCAGTAGACTCACAGATACGCAGTATTTT
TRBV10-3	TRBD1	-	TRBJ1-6	CAIRGAQGAGYNSPLHF	TGTGCCATCAGGGGGGCCCAGGGGGCTGGCTATAATTCACCCCTCCACTTT
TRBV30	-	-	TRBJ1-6	CAWSVIRNNSPLHF	TGTGCCTGGAGTGTAATCAGGAATAATTCACCCCTCCACTTT
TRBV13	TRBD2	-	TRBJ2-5	CASSPGTSGWKETQYF	TGTGCCAGCAGCCCAGGGACTAGCGGGTGGAAAGAGACCCAGTACTTC
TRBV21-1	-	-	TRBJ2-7	CASSNLGSGPYEQYF	TGTGCCAGCAGCAATTTAGGGAGCGGTCCCTACGAGCAGTACTTC
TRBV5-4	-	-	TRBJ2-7	CASSYDFSSYEQYF	TGTGCCAGCAGCTACGACTTCAGCTCCTACGAGCAGTACTTC
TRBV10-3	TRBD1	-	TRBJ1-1	CAISEGTGGPEAFF	TGTGCCATCAGTGAAGGGACAGGGGGCCCTGAAGCTTTCTTT
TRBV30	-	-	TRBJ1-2	CACGGDANYGYTF	TGTGCCTGTGGCGGTGACGCTAACTATGGCTACACCTTC
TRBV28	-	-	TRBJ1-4	CASSLTAVGDREKLFF	TGTGCCAGCAGTCTAACGGCTGTAGGGGATAGGGAAAAACTGTTTTTT
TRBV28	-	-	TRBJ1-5	CASNGYGPGRQPQHF	TGTGCCAGCAACGGATACGGCCCGGGTAGGCAGCCCCAGCATTTT
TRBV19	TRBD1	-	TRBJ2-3	CASSMTGGPDTQYF	TGTGCCAGTAGTATGACAGGGGGCCCAGATACGCAGTATTTT
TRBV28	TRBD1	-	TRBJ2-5	CASLGTGGRVSQYF	TGTGCCAGCCTCGGGACAGGGGGGAGGGTGTCCCAGTACTTC
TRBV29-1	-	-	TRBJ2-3	CSAYGGRTDTQYF	TGCAGCGCCTATGGCGGGCGCACAGATACGCAGTATTTT
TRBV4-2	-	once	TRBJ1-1	CASSLSSGASTEAFF	TGTGCCAGCAGCCTTAGCAGTGGGGCAAGCACTGAAGCTTTCTTT
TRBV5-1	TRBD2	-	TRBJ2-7	CASSLLAGGLSEQYF	TGCGCCAGCAGCTTGCTTGCGGGGGGGCTTAGCGAGCAGTACTTC
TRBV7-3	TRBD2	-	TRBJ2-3	CASSLLAARTDTQYF	TGTGCCAGCAGCCTTCTAGCGGCCCGCACAGATACGCAGTATTTT
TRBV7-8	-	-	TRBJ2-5	CASSLEGGEQETQYF	TGTGCCAGCAGCTTAGAAGGCGGAGAACAAGAGACCCAGTACTTC
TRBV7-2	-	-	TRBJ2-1	CASSFGGYGSDNEQFF	TGTGCCAGCAGCTTCGGAGGGTATGGTTCCGACAATGAGCAGTTCTTC
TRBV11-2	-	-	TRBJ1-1	CASSRPMNTEAFF	TGTGCCAGCAGCCGCCCTATGAACACTGAAGCTTTCTTT
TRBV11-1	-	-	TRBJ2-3	CASSWAPTDTQYF	TGTGCCAGCAGCTGGGCCCCCACAGATACGCAGTATTTT
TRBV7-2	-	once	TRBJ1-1	CASSPGTGRAFF	TGTGCCAGCAGCCCCGGAACAGGGAGAGCTTTCTTT
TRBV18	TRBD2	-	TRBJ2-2	CASSSAGGRWTGELFF	TGTGCCAGCTCATCAGCGGGAGGGAGGTGGACCGGGGAGCTGTTTTTT
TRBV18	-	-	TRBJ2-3	CASSRVGVADTQYF	TGTGCCAGCTCACGAGTAGGGGTTGCAGATACGCAGTATTTT
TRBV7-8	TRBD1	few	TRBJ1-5	CASSSAGGRSQPQHF	TGTGCCAGCAGCTCCGCAGGGGGGAGAAGTCAGCCCCAGCATTTT
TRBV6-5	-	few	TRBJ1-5	CATKGNPEGNQPQHF	TGTGCCACCAAGGGAAATCCGGAGGGCAATCAGCCCCAGCATTTT
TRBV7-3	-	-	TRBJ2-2	CASSTDRSGELFF	TGTGCCAGCAGCACGGACAGATCCGGGGAGCTGTTTTTT
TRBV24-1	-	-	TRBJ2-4	CATSVGGGANIQYF	TGTGCCACCAGTGTAGGAGGGGGCGCGAACATTCAGTACTTC
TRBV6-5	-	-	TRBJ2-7	CASRTGSQEQYF	TGTGCCAGCAGAACCGGGAGTCAGGAGCAGTACTTC
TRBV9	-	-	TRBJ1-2	CASSVGTTGVYGYTF	TGTGCCAGCAGCGTGGGGACTACAGGCGTGTATGGCTACACCTTC
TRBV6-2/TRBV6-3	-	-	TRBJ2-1	CASSRTWAGREQFF	TGTGCCAGCAGCCGGACCTGGGCAGGGCGAGAGCAGTTCTTC
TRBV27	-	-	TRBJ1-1	CASSLRRTPRADTEAFF	TGTGCCAGCAGTTTACGACGGACTCCCCGTGCGGACACTGAAGCTTTCTTT
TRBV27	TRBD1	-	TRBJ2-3	CASSSFGTARTDTQYF	TGTGCCAGCAGTTCCTTCGGGACAGCCCGCACAGATACGCAGTATTTT
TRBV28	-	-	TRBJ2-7	CASSLTPTYEQYF	TGTGCCAGCAGCCTCACCCCTACCTACGAGCAGTACTTC
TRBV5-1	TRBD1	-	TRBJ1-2	CASSWGTGGGYTF	TGCGCCAGCAGCTGGGGGACAGGGGGCGGCTACACCTTC
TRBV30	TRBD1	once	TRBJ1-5	CAWSPWTGTQHF	TGTGCCTGGAGTCCCTGGACAGGGACCCAGCATTTT
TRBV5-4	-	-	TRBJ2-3	CASSLGGHKGSDTQYF	TGTGCCAGCAGCTTAGGGGGACATAAAGGATCAGATACGCAGTATTTT
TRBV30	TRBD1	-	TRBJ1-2	CAIEDRVDYGYTF	TGTGCCATCGAGGACAGGGTGGACTATGGCTACACCTTC
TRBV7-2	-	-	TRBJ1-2	CASSLTGGNNYGYTF	TGTGCCAGCAGCTTAACTGGGGGCAATAACTATGGCTACACCTTC
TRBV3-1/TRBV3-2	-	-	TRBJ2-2	CASSLQGNTGELFF	TGTGCCAGCAGCCTACAGGGGAACACCGGGGAGCTGTTTTTT
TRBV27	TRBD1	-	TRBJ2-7	CASSPPDRGSYEQYF	TGTGCCAGCAGTCCACCGGACAGGGGATCCTACGAGCAGTACTTC
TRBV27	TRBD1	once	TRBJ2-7	CASGVKGALHEQYF	TGTGCCAGCGGTGTTAAGGGGGCCCTCCACGAGCAGTACTTC
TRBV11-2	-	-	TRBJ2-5	CASSFYGVETQYF	TGTGCCAGCAGCTTTTACGGGGTAGAGACCCAGTACTTC
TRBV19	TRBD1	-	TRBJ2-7	CASSFSRQGRLNEQYF	TGTGCCAGTAGTTTCTCTCGACAGGGGAGATTAAACGAGCAGTACTTC
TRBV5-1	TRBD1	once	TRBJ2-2	CASSPLLDRSAGELFF	TGCGCCAGCAGCCCTTTGTTGGACAGGTCGGCCGGGGAGCTGTTTTTT
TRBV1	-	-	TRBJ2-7	CTSSQDLGLATTYEQYF	TGCACCAGCAGCCAAGATTTGGGACTAGCTACGACCTACGAGCAGTACTTC
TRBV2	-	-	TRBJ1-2	CATAQGNYGYTF	TGTGCCACCGCACAGGGAAACTATGGCTACACCTTC
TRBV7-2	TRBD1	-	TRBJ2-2	CASSPGTVTGELFF	TGTGCCAGCAGCCCCGGGACAGTCACCGGGGAGCTGTTTTTT